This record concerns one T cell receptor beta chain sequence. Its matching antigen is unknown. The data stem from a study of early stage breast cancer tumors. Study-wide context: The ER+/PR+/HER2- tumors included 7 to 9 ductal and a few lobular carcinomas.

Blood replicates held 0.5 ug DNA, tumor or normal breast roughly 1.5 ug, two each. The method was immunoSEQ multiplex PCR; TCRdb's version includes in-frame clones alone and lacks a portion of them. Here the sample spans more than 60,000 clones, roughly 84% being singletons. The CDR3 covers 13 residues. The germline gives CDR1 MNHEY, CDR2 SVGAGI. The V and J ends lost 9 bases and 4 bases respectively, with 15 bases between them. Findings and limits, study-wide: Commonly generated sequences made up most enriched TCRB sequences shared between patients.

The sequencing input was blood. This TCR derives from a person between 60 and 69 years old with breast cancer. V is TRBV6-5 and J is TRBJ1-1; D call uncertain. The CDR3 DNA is TGTGCCAGTTCCCACCGCTCTGGCACTGAAGCTTTCTTT. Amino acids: CASSHRSGTEAFF.